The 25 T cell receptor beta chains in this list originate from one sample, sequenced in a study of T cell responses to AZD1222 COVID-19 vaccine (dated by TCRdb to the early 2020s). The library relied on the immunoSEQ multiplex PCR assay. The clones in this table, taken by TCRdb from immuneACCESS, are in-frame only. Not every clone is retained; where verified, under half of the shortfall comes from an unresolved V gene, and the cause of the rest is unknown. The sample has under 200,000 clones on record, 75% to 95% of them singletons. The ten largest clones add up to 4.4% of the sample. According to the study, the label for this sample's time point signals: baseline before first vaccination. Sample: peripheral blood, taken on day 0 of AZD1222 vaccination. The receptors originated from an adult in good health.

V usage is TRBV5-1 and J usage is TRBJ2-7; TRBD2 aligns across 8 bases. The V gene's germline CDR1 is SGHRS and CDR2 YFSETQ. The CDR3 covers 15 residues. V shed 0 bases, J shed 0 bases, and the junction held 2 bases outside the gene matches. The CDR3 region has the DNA TGCGCCAGCAGCTTGGTGGCGGGAGGCTCCTACGAGCAGTACTTC. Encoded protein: CASSLVAGGSYEQYF.

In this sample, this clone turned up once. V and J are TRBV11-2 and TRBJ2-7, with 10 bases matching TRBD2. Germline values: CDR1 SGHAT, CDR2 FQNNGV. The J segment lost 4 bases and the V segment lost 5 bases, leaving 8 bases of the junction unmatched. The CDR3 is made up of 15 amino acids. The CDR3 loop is CASSNGLAAWYEQYF. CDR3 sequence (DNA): TGTGCCAGCAGCAATGGACTAGCGGCATGGTACGAGCAGTACTTC.

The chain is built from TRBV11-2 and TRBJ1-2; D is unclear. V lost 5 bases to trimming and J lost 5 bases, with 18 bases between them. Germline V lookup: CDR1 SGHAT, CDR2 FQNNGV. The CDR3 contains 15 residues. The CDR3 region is CASSGAAVPPYGYTF. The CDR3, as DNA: TGTGCCAGCAGCGGAGCGGCAGTCCCACCATATGGCTACACCTTC.

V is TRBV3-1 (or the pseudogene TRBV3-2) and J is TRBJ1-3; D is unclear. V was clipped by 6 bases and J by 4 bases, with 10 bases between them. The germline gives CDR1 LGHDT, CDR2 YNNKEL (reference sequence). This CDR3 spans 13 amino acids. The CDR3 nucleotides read TGTGCCAGCAGGCGGACCGCGGGAAACACCATATATTTT. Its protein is CASRRTAGNTIYF.

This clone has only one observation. The CDR3 loop reads CSVLGLRGDEQFF. CDR3 in DNA: TGCAGCGTTTTGGGACTTCGTGGTGACGAGCAGTTCTTC. The V and J genes are TRBV29-1 and TRBJ2-1, with D possibly matching TRBD2 (6 bases). Trimming pared 5 bases from V and 10 bases from J, leaving 18 bases between. Germline V gives CDR1 SQVTM, CDR2 ANQGSEA. CDR3 length equals 13 residues.

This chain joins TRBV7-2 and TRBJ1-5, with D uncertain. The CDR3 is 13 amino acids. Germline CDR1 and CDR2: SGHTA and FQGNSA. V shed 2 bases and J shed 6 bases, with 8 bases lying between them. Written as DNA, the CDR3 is TGTGCCAGCAGCTTAAAAGTGGGTCAGCCCCAGCATTTT. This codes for CASSLKVGQPQHF.

CDR3 residues: CASSLRDIYGYTF. The CDR3 bases are TGTGCCAGTAGCCTCCGGGACATATATGGCTACACCTTC. The chain couples TRBV19 to TRBJ1-2; a weak D match, TRBD1 (6 bases). Germline assignment: CDR1 LNHDA and CDR2 SQIVND (reference sequence). The CDR3 is made up of 13 amino acids. Trimming shortened V by 6 bases and J by 5 bases, and 13 bases separated the two germline ends.

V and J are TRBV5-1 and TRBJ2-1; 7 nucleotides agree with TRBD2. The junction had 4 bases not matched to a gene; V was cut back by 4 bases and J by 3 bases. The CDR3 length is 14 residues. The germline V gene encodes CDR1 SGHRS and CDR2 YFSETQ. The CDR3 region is CASSLLAGYNEQFF. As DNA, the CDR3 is TGCGCCAGCAGCCTCTTAGCGGGCTACAATGAGCAGTTCTTC. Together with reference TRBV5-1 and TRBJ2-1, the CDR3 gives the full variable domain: KAGVTQTPRYLIKTRGQQVTLSCSPISGHRSVSWYQQTPGQGLQFLFEYFSETQRNKGNFPGRFSGRQFSNSRSEMNVSTLELGDSALYLCASSLLAGYNEQFFGPGTRLTVL.

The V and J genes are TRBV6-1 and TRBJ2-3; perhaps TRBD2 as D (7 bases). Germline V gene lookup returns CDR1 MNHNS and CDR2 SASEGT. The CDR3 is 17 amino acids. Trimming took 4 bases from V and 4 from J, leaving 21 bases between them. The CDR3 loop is CASSAQRGGVLPDTQYF. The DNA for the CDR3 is TGTGCCAGCAGTGCCCAGCGAGGGGGGGTGCTCCCAGATACGCAGTATTTT.

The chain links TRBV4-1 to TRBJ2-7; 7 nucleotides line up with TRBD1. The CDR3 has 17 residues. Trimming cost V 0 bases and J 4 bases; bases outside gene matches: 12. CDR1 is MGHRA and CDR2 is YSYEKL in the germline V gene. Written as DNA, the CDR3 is TGCGCCAGCAGCCAAGAGGGAGTGAGACAGGGAATGTACGAGCAGTACTTC. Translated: CASSQEGVRQGMYEQYF.

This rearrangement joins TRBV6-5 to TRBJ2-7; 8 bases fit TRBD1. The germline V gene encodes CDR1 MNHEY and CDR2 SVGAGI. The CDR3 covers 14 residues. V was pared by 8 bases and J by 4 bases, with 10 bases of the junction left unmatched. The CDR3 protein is CASHKNRGSYEQYF. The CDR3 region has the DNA TGTGCCAGCCATAAGAACAGGGGGTCTTACGAGCAGTACTTC.

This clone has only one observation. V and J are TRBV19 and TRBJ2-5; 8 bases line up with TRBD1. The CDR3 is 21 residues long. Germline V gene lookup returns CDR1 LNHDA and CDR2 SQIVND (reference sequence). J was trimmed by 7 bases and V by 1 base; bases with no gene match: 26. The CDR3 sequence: CASSIGPLRQGALVQRRTQYF. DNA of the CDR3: TGTGCCAGTAGTATAGGCCCCCTGCGGCAGGGGGCGTTAGTTCAAAGGCGGACCCAGTACTTC.

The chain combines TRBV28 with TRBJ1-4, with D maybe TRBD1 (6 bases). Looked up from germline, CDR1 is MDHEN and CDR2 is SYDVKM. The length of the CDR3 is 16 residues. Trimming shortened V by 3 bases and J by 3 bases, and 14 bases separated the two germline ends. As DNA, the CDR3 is TGTGCCAGCAGTTTCCCCACGTGGACAGCTAATGAAAAACTGTTTTTT. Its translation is CASSFPTWTANEKLFF.

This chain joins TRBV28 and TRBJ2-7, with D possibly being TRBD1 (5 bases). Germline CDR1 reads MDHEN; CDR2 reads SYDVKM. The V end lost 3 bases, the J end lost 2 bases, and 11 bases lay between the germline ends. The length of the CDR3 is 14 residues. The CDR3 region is CASSFGQLAYEQYF. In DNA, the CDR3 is TGTGCCAGCAGTTTTGGACAATTAGCCTACGAGCAGTACTTC.

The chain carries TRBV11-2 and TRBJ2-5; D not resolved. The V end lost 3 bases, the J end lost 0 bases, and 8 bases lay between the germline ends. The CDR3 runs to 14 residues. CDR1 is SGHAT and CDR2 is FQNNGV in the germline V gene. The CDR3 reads CASSFGGNQETQYF. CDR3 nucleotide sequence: TGTGCCAGCAGCTTTGGCGGAAACCAAGAGACCCAGTACTTC.

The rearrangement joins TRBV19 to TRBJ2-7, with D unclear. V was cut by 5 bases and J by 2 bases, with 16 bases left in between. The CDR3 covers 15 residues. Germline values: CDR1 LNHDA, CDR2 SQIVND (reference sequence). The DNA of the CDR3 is TGTGCCAGTAGTGAGGCGGTCGGTAGTCCCTACGAGCAGTACTTC. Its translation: CASSEAVGSPYEQYF.

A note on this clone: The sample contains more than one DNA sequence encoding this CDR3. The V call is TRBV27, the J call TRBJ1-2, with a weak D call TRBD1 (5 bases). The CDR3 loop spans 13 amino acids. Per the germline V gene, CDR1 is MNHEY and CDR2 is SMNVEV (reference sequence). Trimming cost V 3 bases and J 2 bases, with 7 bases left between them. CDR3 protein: CASSLGRNYGYTF. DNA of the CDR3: TGTGCCAGCAGTTTGGGACGGAACTATGGCTACACCTTC.

The chain's CDR3 is CASSEISGIYNEQFF. The CDR3 DNA sequence: TGTGCCAGCAGCGAGATTAGCGGGATCTACAATGAGCAGTTCTTC. The chain carries TRBV7-9 and TRBJ2-1; 8 bases are shared with TRBD2. The germline CDR1 and CDR2 sequences are SEHNR and FQNEAQ (reference sequence). The length of the CDR3 is 15 residues. V dropped 5 bases and J dropped 3; count of bases not matched to a gene: 6.

The CDR3 protein is CASSQVGRYSGNTIYF. CDR3 bases: TGTGCCAGCAGCCAAGTCGGGCGTTACTCTGGAAACACCATATATTTT. This rearrangement joins TRBV3-1 (or the pseudogene TRBV3-2) to TRBJ1-3, with no clear D. The CDR3 consists of 16 residues. The germline V gene encodes CDR1 LGHDT and CDR2 YNNKEL (reference sequence). V was shortened by 1 base and J by 0 bases, with 10 bases between the two germline ends.

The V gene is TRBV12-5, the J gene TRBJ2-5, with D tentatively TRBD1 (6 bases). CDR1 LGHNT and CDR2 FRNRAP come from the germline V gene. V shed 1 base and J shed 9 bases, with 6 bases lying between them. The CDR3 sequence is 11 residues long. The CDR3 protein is CASGLGQAQYF. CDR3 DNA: TGTGCTAGTGGTTTGGGACAGGCCCAGTACTTC. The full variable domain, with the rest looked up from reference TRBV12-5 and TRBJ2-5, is DARVTQTPRHKVTEMGQEVTMRCQPILGHNTVFWYRQTMMQGLELLAYFRNRAPLDDSGMPKDRFSAEMPDATLATLKIQPSEPRDSAVYFCASGLGQAQYFGPGTRLLVL.

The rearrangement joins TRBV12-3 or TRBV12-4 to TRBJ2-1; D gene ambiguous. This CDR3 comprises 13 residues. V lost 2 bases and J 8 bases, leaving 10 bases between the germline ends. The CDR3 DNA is TGTGCCAGCAGTTTACTGAGTCGAGATGAGCAGTTCTTC. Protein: CASSLLSRDEQFF.

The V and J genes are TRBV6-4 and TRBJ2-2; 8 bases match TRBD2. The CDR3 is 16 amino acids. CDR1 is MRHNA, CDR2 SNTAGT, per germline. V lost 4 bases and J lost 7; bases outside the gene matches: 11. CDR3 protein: CASSARRLAGCGELFF. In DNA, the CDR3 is TGTGCCAGCAGTGCCCGCCGTTTAGCGGGATGCGGGGAGCTGTTTTTT.

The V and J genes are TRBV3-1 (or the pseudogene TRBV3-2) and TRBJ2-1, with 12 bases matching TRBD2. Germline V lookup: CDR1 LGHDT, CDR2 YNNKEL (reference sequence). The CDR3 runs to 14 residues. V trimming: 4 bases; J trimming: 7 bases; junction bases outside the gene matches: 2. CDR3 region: CASSLGTSGNEQFF. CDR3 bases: TGTGCCAGCAGCCTTGGGACTAGCGGGAATGAGCAGTTCTTC.

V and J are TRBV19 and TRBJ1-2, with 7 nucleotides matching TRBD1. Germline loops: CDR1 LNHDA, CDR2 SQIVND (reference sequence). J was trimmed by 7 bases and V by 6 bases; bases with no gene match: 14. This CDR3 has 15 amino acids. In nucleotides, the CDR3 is TGTGCCAGTAGCCCCGCGGGAGGGGGCATGGGTGGCTACACCTTC. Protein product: CASSPAGGGMGGYTF.

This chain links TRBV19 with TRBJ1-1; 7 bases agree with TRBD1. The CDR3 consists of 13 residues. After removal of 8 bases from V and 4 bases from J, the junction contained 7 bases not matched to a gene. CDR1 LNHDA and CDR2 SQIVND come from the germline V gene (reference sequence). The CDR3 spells CASEGAPGTEAFF. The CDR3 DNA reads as TGTGCCAGTGAGGGGGCGCCGGGCACTGAAGCTTTCTTT.